This passage covers 27 T cell receptor beta chains from one sample sequenced in a study of T-cell reconstitution after alpha-beta-depleted transplantation in children. Unique molecular identifiers were incorporated when the TCRbeta library was constructed. One entry per CDR3 protein results from TCRdb running MiXCR on the PCR reads. Here the sample spans approximately 100,000 distinct CDR3 sequences, 9% to 15% being singletons. This specimen consisted of PBMCs from the stem cell graft donor, obtained from the stem cell graft. These receptors were obtained from a human donor who donated a stem cell graft to a child with inherited bone marrow failure.

This clonotype has ten or more counts. This CDR3 is CASSGIVGVSSPLHF. CDR3 DNA: TGTGCCAGCAGTGGTATAGTCGGAGTAAGCTCACCCCTCCACTTT. The chain has TRBV6-1 and TRBJ1-6; D not certain. Trimming took 4 bases from V and 10 from J, leaving 17 bases between them. CDR3 length: 15 amino acids. Germline CDR1 is MNHNS and CDR2 is SASEGT.

The sample holds many counts of this clonotype. The CDR3 loop reads CASSYGEDYGYTF. The CDR3, as DNA: TGTGCCAGCAGTTACGGGGAGGACTATGGCTACACCTTC. The chain is built from TRBV6-2 or TRBV6-3 and TRBJ1-2, with no clear D. V was clipped by 2 bases and J by 3 bases, with 7 bases between them. The V gene's germline CDR1 is MNHEY and CDR2 SVGEGT. The CDR3 is 13 residues long.

This clonotype occurred many times. The V and J genes are TRBV20-1 and TRBJ1-5; D might be TRBD1 (5 bases). Trimming pared 5 bases from V and 3 bases from J, leaving 8 bases between. CDR1 and CDR2 from the germline V gene are DFQATT and SNEGSKA (reference sequence). The CDR3 is 12 residues long. CDR3 DNA: TGCAGTGCTGGGACTTACAATCAGCCCCAGCATTTT. Translation: CSAGTYNQPQHF.

This clonotype was counted many times. The chain links TRBV7-8 to TRBJ1-6; the match to TRBD1 covers 9 bases. The germline V gene encodes CDR1 SGHVS and CDR2 FQNEAQ. V lost 0 bases, J lost 7 bases, and 4 bases stayed unmatched. This CDR3 is built from 16 residues. CDR3: CASSLAYGQGNSPLHF. CDR3 nucleotides: TGTGCCAGCAGCTTAGCTTATGGACAGGGGAATTCACCCCTCCACTTT.

This clonotype occurred many times. Written as DNA, the CDR3 is TGTGCCACCAGCTTATTAGCGGGAGCGGCCTACGAGCAGTACTTC. Translated: CATSLLAGAAYEQYF. The chain uses TRBV15 and TRBJ2-7, with 9 bases matching TRBD2. Germline lookup yields CDR1 LNHNV and CDR2 YYDKDF (reference sequence). This CDR3 spans 15 amino acids. With V trimmed by 5 bases and J by 2 bases, 7 bases remained unmatched.

This chain links TRBV20-1 with TRBJ1-4; tentatively, D is TRBD1 (6 bases). Trimming pared 5 bases from V and 8 bases from J, leaving 15 bases between. The CDR3 sequence is 13 residues long. Germline assignment: CDR1 DFQATT and CDR2 SNEGSKA (reference sequence). This CDR3 is CSAQQSGGEKLFF. The CDR3 bases are TGCAGTGCTCAACAAAGCGGGGGCGAAAAACTGTTTTTT.

This clonotype was observed many times. The rearrangement uses TRBV7-2 and TRBJ2-2; the D is unclear. V lost 1 base and J lost 6, with 6 bases in between. The CDR3 length is 13 residues. Germline assignment: CDR1 SGHTA and CDR2 FQGNSA. DNA for the CDR3: TGTGCCAGCAGCTTAGTCGTGGCCGGGGAGCTGTTTTTT. Amino acids: CASSLVVAGELFF.

This clonotype was observed many times. The rearrangement links TRBV2 to TRBJ1-1, with D unresolved. Germline V gene lookup returns CDR1 SNHLY and CDR2 FYNNEI. The length of the CDR3 is 13 residues. Trimming stripped 7 bases from V and 0 bases from J, with 9 bases between. In nucleotides, the CDR3 is TGTGCCAGCACGGGGAGAATGAACACTGAAGCTTTCTTT. It specifies CASTGRMNTEAFF.

The table lists this clonotype with many counts. The genes are TRBV2 and TRBJ1-1; 7 bases fit TRBD1. Germline values: CDR1 SNHLY, CDR2 FYNNEI. The CDR3 has 13 residues. V was clipped by 2 bases and J by 4 bases; unmatched bases: 1. The CDR3 loop reads CASSESGGTEAFF. The CDR3 DNA sequence: TGTGCCAGCAGTGAATCAGGGGGCACTGAAGCTTTCTTT.

This clonotype was counted ten times or more. The genes are TRBV4-3 and TRBJ2-3, with D tentatively TRBD1 (5 bases). Germline V CDR1 and CDR2: LGHNA, YSLEER. The CDR3 runs to 14 residues. V dropped 2 bases and J dropped 2 bases, with 8 bases sitting between them. The CDR3, as DNA: TGCGCCAGCAGCCAAAGGGGATACACAGATACGCAGTATTTT. Amino acid sequence: CASSQRGYTDTQYF.

This clonotype has at least ten counts. This chain uses TRBV27 with TRBJ2-7; D is perhaps TRBD2 (6 bases). From germline, CDR1 is MNHEY and CDR2 SMNVEV (reference sequence). V was cut by 4 bases and J by 0 bases, with 22 bases left in between. The CDR3 is 18 amino acids. The CDR3 DNA follows: TGTGCCAGCAGTTCGGTGGGCAGGAGGGGTCCCTCCTCCTACGAGCAGTACTTC. The encoded protein is CASSSVGRRGPSSYEQYF.

The chain joins TRBV7-3 to TRBJ2-1; TRBD2 matches at 13 bases. The ends lost 2 bases at V and 16 bases at J; junction bases unmatched: 5. This CDR3 has 13 amino acids. Germline V CDR1 and CDR2: SGHTA, FQGTGA. The CDR3 loop is CASSLGLAGDVFF. In nucleotides, the CDR3 is TGTGCCAGCAGCTTAGGACTAGCGGGGGACGTATTCTTC.

On this clonotype: This clone may be a read error of a much larger clone one base away. This chain uses TRBV20-1 with TRBJ2-7; 7 bases are a match to TRBD2. The CDR3 extends over 16 amino acids. In germline, CDR1 is DFQATT, CDR2 SNEGSKA (reference sequence). The CDR3 DNA reads as TGCGGTGCTAGGGATAGGGCGGGAGCTCGGTCCTACGAGCAGTACTTC. Protein sequence: CGARDRAGARSYEQYF.

This clonotype was counted ten times or more. V usage is TRBV7-6 and J usage is TRBJ1-1; 9 positions match TRBD1. With 5 bases clipped from V and 7 bases from J, the junction kept 5 bases outside the gene matches. The germline V gene has CDR1 SGHVS and CDR2 FNYEAQ. There are 13 residues in the CDR3. CDR3 coding DNA: TGTGCCAGCAGCGCGGGACAGGGCAGTGAAGCTTTCTTT. Its protein product is CASSAGQGSEAFF.

The rearrangement uses TRBV23-1 and TRBJ2-5, with TRBD2 as a possible D gene (6 bases). TRBV23-1 counts as an open reading frame of uncertain function. The CDR3 is made up of 10 amino acids. Trimming stripped 6 bases from V and 10 bases from J, with 9 bases between. This CDR3 reads CASREGGQYF. The CDR3 DNA reads TGCGCCAGCAGGGAGGGAGGCCAGTACTTC.

In its sample, this clonotype was seen many times. The V gene is TRBV12-3 or TRBV12-4, the J gene TRBJ1-2; D gene unclear. Deletions cut 1 base from V and 3 bases from J, with 9 bases between. This CDR3 spans 14 amino acids. The DNA of the CDR3 is TGTGCCAGCAGTTTAGGGTCAGCCGACTATGGCTACACCTTC. The encoded protein is CASSLGSADYGYTF.

At least ten counts were recorded for this clonotype. The chain links TRBV2 to TRBJ1-4; D not certain. Germline V gene lookup returns CDR1 SNHLY and CDR2 FYNNEI. CDR3 length: 14 residues. Trimming left V 0 bases short and J 11 bases short, with 13 bases between. The CDR3 coding sequence is TGTGCCAGCAGTGAAGCTGAAGCCTCGGGTAAACTGTTTTTT. Translation: CASSEAEASGKLFF.

This clonotype was detected ten times or more. The V call is TRBV5-1, the J call TRBJ2-7; TRBD2 aligns across 10 bases. V was clipped by 1 base and J by 5 bases; unmatched bases: 9. The CDR3 covers 16 residues. CDR1 and CDR2 (germline): SGHRS, YFSETQ. The CDR3 region is CASSLLASGSPHEQYF. CDR3 nucleotides: TGCGCCAGCAGCTTGCTTGCTAGCGGGAGCCCCCACGAGCAGTACTTC. Combining the CDR3 with reference TRBV5-1 and TRBJ2-7 gives the whole variable domain KAGVTQTPRYLIKTRGQQVTLSCSPISGHRSVSWYQQTPGQGLQFLFEYFSETQRNKGNFPGRFSGRQFSNSRSEMNVSTLELGDSALYLCASSLLASGSPHEQYFGPGTRLTVT.

This clonotype was detected ten times or more. The chain recombines TRBV5-1 with TRBJ2-7, with 7 bases lining up with TRBD2. The CDR3 loop spans 11 amino acids. Looked up from germline, CDR1 is SGHRS and CDR2 is YFSETQ. This CDR3 reads CPTRGAYEQYF. The CDR3 DNA is TGCCCTACTCGGGGGGCCTACGAGCAGTACTTC.

This clonotype was seen ten or more times. The chain recombines TRBV6-1 with TRBJ1-5; D possibly corresponds to TRBD1 (5 bases). CDR1 and CDR2 (germline): MNHNS, SASEGT. This CDR3 is 13 amino acids long. The V end lost 6 bases, the J end lost 4 bases, and 10 bases lay between the germline ends. The CDR3 bases are TGTGCCAGCAGACGACAGCTAAATCAGCCCCAGCATTTT. It codes for CASRRQLNQPQHF.

In this sample, this clonotype turned up many times. This chain uses TRBV20-1 with TRBJ1-5; D call uncertain. The CDR3 is 13 residues long. Trimming removed 2 bases from V and 7 bases from J, with 12 bases in between. The germline gives CDR1 DFQATT, CDR2 SNEGSKA (reference sequence). This CDR3 is CSARSPGLQPQHF. CDR3 coding DNA: TGCAGTGCTAGATCCCCGGGTCTGCAGCCCCAGCATTTT.

This clonotype was recorded at least ten times. The chain recombines TRBV12-2 with TRBJ1-5. TRBV12-2 is given as a pseudogene. The CDR3 is 15 residues long. In DNA, the CDR3 is TGTGCAAGTCGCTTAAGACAATATAGCAATCAGCCCCAGCATTTT. Residues: CASRLRQYSNQPQHF.

The chain couples TRBV15 to TRBJ1-4; perhaps TRBD1 as D (6 bases). The CDR3 extends over 15 amino acids. The germline V gene encodes CDR1 LNHNV and CDR2 YYDKDF (reference sequence). V dropped 3 bases and J dropped 8 bases, with 16 bases sitting between them. CDR3 DNA: TGTGCCACCAGCAGGGGAAACCAGGGGAACGAAAAACTGTTTTTT. Translation: CATSRGNQGNEKLFF. Drawing the rest from reference TRBV15 and TRBJ1-4, the complete variable domain is DAMVIQNPRYQVTQFGKPVTLSCSQTLNHNVMYWYQQKSSQAPKLLFHYYDKDFNNEADTPDNFQSRRPNTSFCFLDIRSPGLGDTAMYLCATSRGNQGNEKLFFGSGTQLSVL.

This clonotype was recorded at least ten times. J is TRBJ2-7 and V is TRBV10-2; TRBD1 aligns across 8 bases. The CDR3 is made up of 14 amino acids. Germline CDR1 and CDR2: WSHSY and SAAADI. V dropped 8 bases and J dropped 6; count of bases not matched to a gene: 12. The CDR3 loop reads CASLPDRDKPEQYF. The CDR3 coding sequence is TGCGCCAGCCTACCGGACAGGGATAAGCCCGAGCAGTACTTC.

This clonotype is judged medium-sized. The chain uses TRBV5-1 and TRBJ1-2, with D unclear. The CDR3 has 16 amino acids. The ends were cut back, 2 bases at V and 8 bases at J, with 22 bases in the middle. Per the germline V gene, CDR1 is SGHRS and CDR2 is YFSETQ. The DNA of the CDR3 is TGCGCCAGCAGCTTTCGGCTTCGATCTCAAAATGAAGGCTACACCTTC. Protein sequence: CASSFRLRSQNEGYTF.

This clonotype has just a few counts. V gene TRBV28 combines with J gene TRBJ1-5; weak D call: TRBD1 (6 bases). The CDR3 is made up of 16 amino acids. V was pared by 2 bases and J by 4 bases, with 15 bases between. Germline V CDR1 and CDR2: MDHEN, SYDVKM. The CDR3 loop reads CASSLGRDGTNQPQHF. In DNA, the CDR3 is TGTGCCAGCAGTTTAGGGAGGGACGGGACAAATCAGCCCCAGCATTTT.

This clonotype was seen ten or more times. The chain has TRBV7-2 and TRBJ2-1; a possible D gene is TRBD1 (6 bases). The V and J ends lost 4 bases and 6 bases respectively, with 16 bases between them. This CDR3 is 15 amino acids long. Germline CDR1 is SGHTA and CDR2 is FQGNSA. The CDR3 DNA reads as TGTGCCAGCAGCTCGCAGGGGTGGGAAGGCAATGAGCAGTTCTTC. Translating gives CASSSQGWEGNEQFF.